This T cell receptor beta chain came from a study of STAT5B mutations in CD4+ large granular lymphocyte leukemia. Profiling relied on immunoSEQ multiplex PCR, and the TCRdb table lists in-frame clones only, not all of them. Here the sample spans roughly 34,000 clones, approximately 80% being singletons. For this clone: What it recognizes is unknown.

Study findings and constraints: Data were not HLA-matched across samples. 8/27 top patient clones versus 2/35 control clones were TRBV06-family. Patient CD4-sorted repertoires looked more clonal than healthy CD4+ repertoires, even without putative leukemic clones.

CDR1 is SGHDT, CDR2 YYEEEE, per germline. V was cut by 0 bases and J by 6 bases, with 7 bases left in between. This CDR3 is built from 13 residues. The J gene is TRBJ2-1, the V gene TRBV5-6, with unresolved D. Material for sequencing was CD4+ T cells from blood buffy coats. The source is a human donor in good health. This CDR3 is CASSLGAGNEQFF. Written as DNA, the CDR3 is TGTGCCAGCAGCTTGGGGGCAGGCAATGAGCAGTTCTTC.